Listed below are T cell receptor beta chains from one sample, sequenced in a study of T-cell reconstitution after alpha-beta-depleted transplantation in children. TCRdb ran MiXCR on the PCR reads and lists one entry per CDR3 protein. Among fewer than 1 million distinct CDR3 sequences listed, approximately 15% were seen once. The sequencing here drew on PBMCs, mostly from graft donor cells, taken 360 days after TCRalphabeta/CD19-depleted stem cell transplant. All receptors derive from a male patient aged 5 to 17 who had a stem cell transplant for acute lymphoblastic leukemia, so the T cells may come from the graft donor. CDR3s include the opening cysteine and the closing phenylalanine or tryptophan. A D gene is named only where the DNA matches it firmly. Some rows mark clone size as missing; the rest say once, few, many or name a class of expanded clone.

DNA	CDR3	V	J	D	size
TGTGCCAGCAGCGTAGCGGACTCCAGCTCCTACGAGCAGTACTTC	CASSVADSSSYEQYF	TRBV9	TRBJ2-7	-	few
TGCGCCAGCAGCTTGACAGGGGAGAGGGTCGGCACTGAAGCTTTCTTT	CASSLTGERVGTEAFF	TRBV5-1	TRBJ1-1	TRBD1	few
TGTGCCACCAGCAGAGCCGGGACAGGGGGTGAGCAGTTCTTC	CATSRAGTGGEQFF	TRBV15	TRBJ2-1	TRBD1	-
TGTGCCACCAGCTCGACAGGGCTTGGCTACACCTTC	CATSSTGLGYTF	TRBV15	TRBJ1-2	TRBD1	-
TGCGCCAGCAGCTTGTGGGGGTCGGAAAAACTGTTTTTT	CASSLWGSEKLFF	TRBV5-1	TRBJ1-4	-	few
TGTGCCAGCAGCCCTACCAGCGGGATTGGAGAGACCCAGTACTTC	CASSPTSGIGETQYF	TRBV9	TRBJ2-5	TRBD2	-
TGTGCCAGCACATGGTATTGGGGGGGACACGGGGAGCTGTTTTTT	CASTWYWGGHGELFF	TRBV6-1	TRBJ2-2	-	few
TGCAGCGTTCCAGAGGGGACTAGCGGGGCAAATGAGCAGTTCTTC	CSVPEGTSGANEQFF	TRBV29-1	TRBJ2-1	TRBD2	few
TGCAGCGCAACAGGAGGGGACAATCAGCCCCAGCATTTT	CSATGGDNQPQHF	TRBV29-1	TRBJ1-5	-	few
TGTGCCAGCAGCTTACCGGGACTAGCCTACAATGAGCAGTTCTTC	CASSLPGLAYNEQFF	TRBV7-8	TRBJ2-1	TRBD2	-
TGTGCCAGCAGTTCAAGACCGGGCCTGAACACTGAAGCTTTCTTT	CASSSRPGLNTEAFF	TRBV2	TRBJ1-1	-	few
TGCGCCAGCAGCGGGAGCGGGGGTGAGCAGTACTTC	CASSGSGGEQYF	TRBV5-1	TRBJ2-7	TRBD2	-
TGCGCCAGCAGCTACGGACAGGGGCCCTACGAGCAGTACTTC	CASSYGQGPYEQYF	TRBV5-1	TRBJ2-7	TRBD1	many
TGTGCCAGCAGTCCTCTATCGCGGGAGAAGGTGACAGATACGCAGTATTTT	CASSPLSREKVTDTQYF	TRBV27	TRBJ2-3	TRBD2	few
TGCGCCAGCAGCCCAACAGGGGAAATGTCCTACGAGCAGTACTTC	CASSPTGEMSYEQYF	TRBV5-1	TRBJ2-7	TRBD1	many
TGTGCCACCAGTGATTTGCAGGCTAGCGGGAGCGGGAGTGAGCAGTTCTTC	CATSDLQASGSGSEQFF	TRBV24-1	TRBJ2-1	TRBD2	-
TGTGCCAGCAGCTTGGGGACTAGCGCAAGATCCTACAATGAGCAGTTCTTC	CASSLGTSARSYNEQFF	TRBV5-5	TRBJ2-1	TRBD2	few
TGTGCCAGCAGCCAAGAAGCCAGGGGCCTCTATGGCTACACCTTC	CASSQEARGLYGYTF	TRBV3-1	TRBJ1-2	-	-
TGTGCCAGCAGCTCCTTGGGGGGAGGCATTACCGGGGAGCTGTTTTTT	CASSSLGGGITGELFF	TRBV7-2	TRBJ2-2	-	many
TGTGCCAGCAGCGTAGGACTAGCGGGAGTGTCTGCCGAGCAGTACTTC	CASSVGLAGVSAEQYF	TRBV9	TRBJ2-7	TRBD2	many
TGTGCCAGCAGGGCAGGGACAGGTCTGAACACTGAAGCTTTCTTT	CASRAGTGLNTEAFF	TRBV2	TRBJ1-1	TRBD1	few
TGCGCCAGATACACCGGGGAGCTGTTTTTT	CARYTGELFF	TRBV5-1	TRBJ2-2	-	-
TGTGCCAGCAGTTACGGTACTTACTCTGGGGCCAACGTCCTGACTTTC	CASSYGTYSGANVLTF	TRBV6-5	TRBJ2-6	-	few
TGTGCCAGCAGCTTAGACCTGACAGGGGACTACGAGCAGTACTTC	CASSLDLTGDYEQYF	TRBV7-9	TRBJ2-7	TRBD1	few
TGCAGTGCTAGACCCAACAGAGAGCAGTTCTTC	CSARPNREQFF	TRBV20-1	TRBJ2-1	-	-
TGTGCCAGCACCCGCGCAGGAACGGGAGAGACCCAGTACTTC	CASTRAGTGETQYF	TRBV25-1	TRBJ2-5	-	-
TGCAGCGGATGGACAGGTAACAATGAGCAGTTCTTC	CSGWTGNNEQFF	TRBV29-1	TRBJ2-1	TRBD1	few
TGTGCCAGCAGCCCTGGACGCATGAAGGCCCAAGAGACCCAGTACTTC	CASSPGRMKAQETQYF	TRBV12-3/TRBV12-4	TRBJ2-5	-	-
TGCGCCAGCAGTGGGCTCCTCACCCCATGGAATGAGCAGTTCTTC	CASSGLLTPWNEQFF	TRBV10-1	TRBJ2-1	-	-
TGTGCCAGCAGGACCTTGACAGGAGGGGCAACTAATGAAAAACTGTTTTTT	CASRTLTGGATNEKLFF	TRBV27	TRBJ1-4	-	few
TGCGCCAGCAGCCCCCGGGCCTTAGTCCCCTACAATGAGCAGTTCTTC	CASSPRALVPYNEQFF	TRBV5-1	TRBJ2-1	-	many
TGTGCCAGCAGCCTCCAGGCGGGGTCGGGCAATCAGCCCCAGCATTTT	CASSLQAGSGNQPQHF	TRBV5-6	TRBJ1-5	-	few
TGCGCCAGCAAGGGTGACGTCGGACCCACAGATACGCAGTATTTT	CASKGDVGPTDTQYF	TRBV5-1	TRBJ2-3	-	few
TGCGCCAGCGGGTCGGGGCGGAAAGGGGCCCAGTACTTC	CASGSGRKGAQYF	TRBV10-2	TRBJ2-5	-	few
TGTGCCAGCAGCTTAGCTGGGACCCGGGACAGTGGTTACGAGCAGTACTTC	CASSLAGTRDSGYEQYF	TRBV7-9	TRBJ2-7	TRBD1	once
TGTGCCATCAGTGATTCGGGGCTGAACACTGAAGCTTTCTTT	CAISDSGLNTEAFF	TRBV10-3	TRBJ1-1	-	-
TGTGCCAGCAGCTCCCGGGTCTTTAACACTGAAGCTTTCTTT	CASSSRVFNTEAFF	TRBV11-2	TRBJ1-1	-	few
TGCAGTGCTAGAGATCTAACTAGCGGGGAGTACGAGCAGTACTTC	CSARDLTSGEYEQYF	TRBV20-1	TRBJ2-7	TRBD2	few
TGTGCCACCAGTGATTCCGGGACAGGGTACCTCCAAGAGACCCAGTACTTC	CATSDSGTGYLQETQYF	TRBV24-1	TRBJ2-5	TRBD1	few
TGTGCCAGCAGCTCACGGACCGGTGGGGAGACCCAGTACTTC	CASSSRTGGETQYF	TRBV3-1	TRBJ2-5	-	many
TGCGCCAGCAGCGGCCTAGCACATTACTCCTACAATGAGCAGTTCTTC	CASSGLAHYSYNEQFF	TRBV5-1	TRBJ2-1	-	-
TGCAGTGCACCACCCAGCGGGAGGATTTCTAGCACAGATACGCAGTATTTT	CSAPPSGRISSTDTQYF	TRBV20-1	TRBJ2-3	TRBD2	-
TGTGCCAGCAGTGAAGACCGGGACAGGGGGTCTTACGAGCAGTACTTC	CASSEDRDRGSYEQYF	TRBV6-1	TRBJ2-7	TRBD1	-
TGTGCCAGCAGCTTAGAGGGGCAGGGAGATACGCAGTATTTT	CASSLEGQGDTQYF	TRBV7-9	TRBJ2-3	-	few
TGTGCCAGCAGCTTCCGGACAGGGAACACTGAAGCTTTCTTT	CASSFRTGNTEAFF	TRBV3-1	TRBJ1-1	TRBD1	few
TGCAGCGTTGACACAGGGTTAAACACTGAAGCTTTCTTT	CSVDTGLNTEAFF	TRBV29-1	TRBJ1-1	-	few
TGTGCCAGCTCACCAAACTATCTAGACACAGATACGCAGTATTTT	CASSPNYLDTDTQYF	TRBV18	TRBJ2-3	-	-
TGCGCCAGCAGCTTCGGAGGTAGGGCGTCGCCCCAGCATTTT	CASSFGGRASPQHF	TRBV5-1	TRBJ1-5	-	few
TGTGCCAGCAGTTTATCGTCAGGGGCAGATACGCAGTATTTT	CASSLSSGADTQYF	TRBV27	TRBJ2-3	-	many
TGTGCCATCAGTGGACTAGCGGGATCCTACGAGCAGTACTTC	CAISGLAGSYEQYF	TRBV10-3	TRBJ2-7	TRBD2	few
TGTGCCAGCAGCCTCGGGCGGGGTGAGCAGTTCTTC	CASSLGRGEQFF	TRBV3-1	TRBJ2-1	-	many